The clone carrying this T cell receptor (beta chain) was found many times. Preparation of the TCRbeta library was carried out with unique molecular identifiers. A single record per CDR3 protein comes from TCRdb applying MiXCR to the PCR reads. The table has 6,500 or so distinct CDR3 sequences, 4% to 5.5% seen once; the top ten hold roughly 25%. This sample stems from a study of T-cell reconstitution after alpha-beta-depleted transplantation in children. The sequence came from a child under three years old who had a stem cell transplant for acute myeloid leukemia, so the T cells may come from the graft donor. This material consisted of PBMCs, mostly from graft donor cells, taken 180 days after TCRalphabeta/CD19-depleted stem cell transplant.

Here the CDR3 reads CASRAPGTANTGELFF. The CDR3 DNA reads TGTGCCAGCAGGGCCCCCGGGACAGCTAACACCGGGGAGCTGTTTTTT. V usage is TRBV12-3 or TRBV12-4 and J usage is TRBJ2-2, with 7 bases aligning to TRBD1. The J segment lost 2 bases and the V segment lost 6 bases, leaving 9 bases of the junction unmatched. The CDR3 is 16 residues long.